This T cell receptor (beta chain) was found in a study of cytomegalovirus exposure and HLA in healthy donors. General study findings and limits: Another analysis was done later, and it associated approximately 18,000 TCR beta sequences with HLA alleles at 0.05 false discovery rate.

Looked up from germline, CDR1 is PRHDT and CDR2 is FYEKMQ (reference sequence). The CDR3 covers 14 residues. V shed 5 bases, J shed 6 bases, and the junction held 8 bases outside the gene matches. To note about this clone: Antigen unknown.

PCR primers comprised 60 Vbeta and 13 Jbeta primers. TCRdb's table, derived via immunoSEQ multiplex PCR, lists solely in-frame clones and lacks some. The table shows over 80,000 clones, with approximately 72% occurring only once. This chain connects TRBV13 to TRBJ1-1; 8 bases are a match to TRBD1. The clonotype was recovered from a female donor in good health and CMV-seropositive. The sample comprised PBMCs. The CDR3 sequence: CASSKDRGGAEAFF. The DNA of the CDR3 is TGTGCCAGCAGCAAAGACAGGGGAGGAGCTGAAGCTTTCTTT.